This T cell receptor beta chain comes out of a study of blood T cell repertoires in COVID-19. V was cut by 6 bases and J by 2 bases, with 10 bases left in between. The CDR3 consists of 13 residues. Sequencing was performed with immunoSEQ multiplex PCR; in TCRdb, only in-frame clones are kept and a portion is missing. The sample lists about 26,000 clones; around 65% were seen once. The TCR originated in a man between 60 and 75 years old with active or convalescent COVID-19. The sequencing sample was made of peripheral blood. The chain recombines TRBV12-3 or TRBV12-4 with TRBJ1-2; no definite D call. The CDR3 loop is CASRSDKNYGYTF. The CDR3 DNA reads TGTGCCAGCAGGTCAGACAAGAACTATGGCTACACCTTC.